These T cell receptor beta chains were read from a single sample in a study of T cell changes during pregnancy in multiple sclerosis. Data came from immunoSEQ multiplex PCR; TCRdb stores just in-frame clones and leaves some out. The sample holds tens of thousands of clones, 80% to 95% seen once. The specimen was peripheral blood, collected in the third trimester of pregnancy. The receptors were sampled from a female donor in good health, enrolled as a control in a pregnancy study. Each CDR3 is given with its conserved first and last residue. Fields, in order: J gene, V gene, D gene, clone size, CDR3 protein, CDR3 DNA. D genes are given only for firm matches. The size of a clone is reported for some rows only, either as once, few or many, or as a class for expanded clones.

TRBJ2-1 TRBV7-2 TRBD2 NA CASSLAGRDYNEQFF TGTGCCAGCAGCTTAGCCGGGAGGGACTACAATGAGCAGTTCTTC
TRBJ2-5 TRBV28 TRBD2 once CASSLRGGAQYF TGTGCCAGCAGTTTACGGGGGGGGGCCCAGTACTTC
TRBJ2-1 TRBV19 TRBD2 NA CASSRTSGIANEQFF TGTGCCAGTAGTCGGACTAGCGGCATAGCGAATGAGCAGTTCTTC
TRBJ1-5 TRBV6-6 TRBD1 NA CASSYLGQGGQPQHF TGTGCCAGCAGTTACCTGGGACAGGGGGGACAGCCCCAGCATTTT
TRBJ2-7 TRBV12-2 NA NA CASPHPPGLIYEQYF TGTGCAAGTCCCCACCCGCCGGGACTAATCTACGAGCAGTACTTC
TRBJ2-7 TRBV7-2 TRBD2 NA CASSHGTSGDYEQYF TGTGCCAGCAGCCATGGGACTAGCGGTGACTACGAGCAGTACTTC
TRBJ2-1 TRBV7-2 TRBD1 NA CASSPGTGDNEQFF TGTGCCAGCAGCCCCGGGACAGGGGACAATGAGCAGTTCTTC
TRBJ1-1 TRBV19 NA many CASAQGTEAFF TGTGCCAGTGCTCAGGGCACTGAAGCTTTCTTT
TRBJ2-5 TRBV5-6 TRBD1 NA CASSLVQGLQETQYF TGTGCCAGCAGCCTCGTACAGGGGCTCCAAGAGACCCAGTACTTC
TRBJ1-1 TRBV27 TRBD1 NA CASSLEGQGGTEAFF TGTGCCAGCAGTTTAGAGGGACAGGGTGGGACTGAAGCTTTCTTT
TRBJ2-7 TRBV29-1 TRBD1 once CSIRQGWNVEQYF TGCAGCATACGACAGGGGTGGAATGTCGAGCAGTACTTC
TRBJ2-7 TRBV27 TRBD2 NA CASSASGTYEQYF TGTGCCAGCTCAGCTAGCGGAACCTACGAGCAGTACTTC
TRBJ2-6 TRBV5-1 TRBD2 NA CASSSWGGFSGANVLTF TGCGCCAGCAGCTCCTGGGGGGGATTCTCTGGGGCCAACGTCCTGACTTTC